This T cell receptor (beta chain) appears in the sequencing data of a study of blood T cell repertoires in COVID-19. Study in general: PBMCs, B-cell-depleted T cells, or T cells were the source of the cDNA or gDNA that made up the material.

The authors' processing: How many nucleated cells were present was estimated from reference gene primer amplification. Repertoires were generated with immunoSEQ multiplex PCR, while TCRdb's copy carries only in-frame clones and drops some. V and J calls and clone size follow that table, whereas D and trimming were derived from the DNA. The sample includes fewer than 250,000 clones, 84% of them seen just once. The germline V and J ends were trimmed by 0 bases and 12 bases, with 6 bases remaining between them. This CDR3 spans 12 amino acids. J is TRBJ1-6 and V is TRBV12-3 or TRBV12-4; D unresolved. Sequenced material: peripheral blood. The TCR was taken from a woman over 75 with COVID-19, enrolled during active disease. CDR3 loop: CASSLAGVPLHF. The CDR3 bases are TGTGCCAGCAGTTTAGCGGGAGTACCCCTCCACTTT.